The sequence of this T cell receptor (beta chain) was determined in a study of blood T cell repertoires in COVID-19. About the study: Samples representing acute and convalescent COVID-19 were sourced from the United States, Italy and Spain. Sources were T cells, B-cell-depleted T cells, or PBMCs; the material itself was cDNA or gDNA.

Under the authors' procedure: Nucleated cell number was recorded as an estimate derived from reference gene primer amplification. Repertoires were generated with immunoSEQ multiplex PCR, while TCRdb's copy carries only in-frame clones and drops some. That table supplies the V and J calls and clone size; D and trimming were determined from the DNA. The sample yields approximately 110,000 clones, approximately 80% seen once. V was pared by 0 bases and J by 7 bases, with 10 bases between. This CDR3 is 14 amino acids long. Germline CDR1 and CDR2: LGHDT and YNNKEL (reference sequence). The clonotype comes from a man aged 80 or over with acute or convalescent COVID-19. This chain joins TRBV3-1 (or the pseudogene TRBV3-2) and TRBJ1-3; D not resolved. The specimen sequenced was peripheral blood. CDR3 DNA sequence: TGTGCCAGCAGCCAAGAAGTCGGGGTGAACACCATATATTTT. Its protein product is CASSQEVGVNTIYF.